This is a list of T cell receptor beta chains from one sample in a study of cytomegalovirus exposure and HLA in healthy donors. Sequencing used immunoSEQ multiplex PCR; TCRdb keeps in-frame clones, though not all of them. The sample contains 100,000 to 120,000 clones, around four fifths of which appear only once. The sample was PBMCs. The receptors stem from a woman aged 60 to 75 in good health and CMV-seropositive. Each CDR3 is given with its conserved first and last residue. Fields, in order: clone size, D gene, V gene, J gene, CDR3 DNA, CDR3 protein. A D gene is named only where the DNA matches it firmly. Clone size, where shown, is once, few, many, or a class for clones that have expanded.

clone size: few; D gene: .; V gene: TRBV28; J gene: TRBJ2-7; CDR3 DNA: TGTGCCAGCACGCCATGGGCCGGGAGCTACGAGCAGTACTTC; CDR3 protein: CASTPWAGSYEQYF
clone size: .; D gene: .; V gene: TRBV30; J gene: TRBJ1-5; CDR3 DNA: TGTGCCTGGAGTGTACAAGAGGGAGGCAATCAGCCCCAGCATTTT; CDR3 protein: CAWSVQEGGNQPQHF
clone size: few; D gene: .; V gene: TRBV7-8; J gene: TRBJ2-7; CDR3 DNA: TGTGCCAGCAGCTCGATGAGGGGGAACGAGCAGTACTTC; CDR3 protein: CASSSMRGNEQYF
clone size: .; D gene: .; V gene: TRBV7-9; J gene: TRBJ2-7; CDR3 DNA: TGTGCCAGCAGCTTAGAATCGGTAGTCTTCTACGAGCAGTACTTC; CDR3 protein: CASSLESVVFYEQYF
clone size: .; D gene: .; V gene: TRBV18; J gene: TRBJ1-1; CDR3 DNA: TGTGCCAGCTCACCCCGCCAGGGGATGAACACTGAAGCTTTCTTT; CDR3 protein: CASSPRQGMNTEAFF
clone size: .; D gene: .; V gene: TRBV2; J gene: TRBJ1-2; CDR3 DNA: TGTGCCAGCAGTGAACGGGGGGCAGGGAGCTACACCTTC; CDR3 protein: CASSERGAGSYTF
clone size: .; D gene: .; V gene: TRBV9; J gene: TRBJ2-3; CDR3 DNA: TGTGCCAGCAGCGAATGGGAGCTCACAGATACGCAGTATTTT; CDR3 protein: CASSEWELTDTQYF
clone size: .; D gene: .; V gene: TRBV6-1; J gene: TRBJ1-5; CDR3 DNA: TGTGCCAGCGGGGAAAAGGGAGCTAATCAGCCCCAGCATTTT; CDR3 protein: CASGEKGANQPQHF
clone size: few; D gene: .; V gene: TRBV5-1; J gene: TRBJ2-5; CDR3 DNA: TGCGCCAGCAGCCGGGGGAGCCGCTACGGAGAGACCCAGTACTTC; CDR3 protein: CASSRGSRYGETQYF
clone size: .; D gene: .; V gene: TRBV5-1; J gene: TRBJ2-3; CDR3 DNA: TGCGCCAGCAGCTTCGGGGAAAGCACAGATACGCAGTATTTT; CDR3 protein: CASSFGESTDTQYF
clone size: few; D gene: .; V gene: TRBV5-4; J gene: TRBJ1-2; CDR3 DNA: TGTGCCAGCAGCCCAACGAGAGCTGGCTATGGCTACACCTTC; CDR3 protein: CASSPTRAGYGYTF
clone size: .; D gene: .; V gene: TRBV18; J gene: TRBJ1-3; CDR3 DNA: TGTGCCAGCTCAACGGGACGGGGGAGCGCTGGAAACACCATATATTTT; CDR3 protein: CASSTGRGSAGNTIYF
clone size: .; D gene: .; V gene: TRBV23-1; J gene: TRBJ1-2; CDR3 DNA: TGCGCCAGCAGTCAATTCGAACAGGAAATCACCTCCTATGGCTACACCTTC; CDR3 protein: CASSQFEQEITSYGYTF
clone size: .; D gene: TRBD2; V gene: TRBV11-3; J gene: TRBJ2-2; CDR3 DNA: TGTGCCAGCAGCTTCTGTCAGCGCGGGAGTAACACCGGGGAGCTGTTTTTT; CDR3 protein: CASSFCQRGSNTGELFF
clone size: .; D gene: TRBD2; V gene: TRBV27; J gene: TRBJ2-7; CDR3 DNA: TGTGCCAGCAGTGGGACTCCAGCGGGAGTTTACGAGCAGTACTTC; CDR3 protein: CASSGTPAGVYEQYF
clone size: .; D gene: TRBD2; V gene: TRBV6-6; J gene: TRBJ2-7; CDR3 DNA: TGTGCCAGCAGAGGCCCTAGCGGGAATGTCTACGAGCAGTACTTC; CDR3 protein: CASRGPSGNVYEQYF
clone size: .; D gene: .; V gene: TRBV29-1; J gene: TRBJ1-5; CDR3 DNA: TGCAGCGTCGCCTCAGGGGAAAATCAGCCCCAGCATTTT; CDR3 protein: CSVASGENQPQHF
clone size: .; D gene: .; V gene: TRBV29-1; J gene: TRBJ1-5; CDR3 DNA: TGCAGCCCGCAGCCCCAGCATTTT; CDR3 protein: CSPQPQHF
clone size: .; D gene: TRBD2; V gene: TRBV19; J gene: TRBJ2-7; CDR3 DNA: TGTGCCAGTAGTATTCGGTCCCTAGCGGGCTACGAGCAGTACTTC; CDR3 protein: CASSIRSLAGYEQYF
clone size: .; D gene: TRBD1; V gene: TRBV28; J gene: TRBJ1-3; CDR3 DNA: TGTGCCAGCAGTGGGGGGGACAGGAACTCTGGAAACACCATATATTTT; CDR3 protein: CASSGGDRNSGNTIYF
clone size: .; D gene: .; V gene: TRBV15; J gene: TRBJ2-4; CDR3 DNA: TGTGCCACCAGCAGGGGTAGTCTGACAGATATAGCCAAAAACATTCAGTACTTC; CDR3 protein: CATSRGSLTDIAKNIQYF
clone size: .; D gene: TRBD2; V gene: TRBV10-3; J gene: TRBJ2-7; CDR3 DNA: TGTGCCATCAGTGAGTCTAGCGGGAGAAGTCACGAGCAGTACTTC; CDR3 protein: CAISESSGRSHEQYF
clone size: .; D gene: TRBD2; V gene: TRBV9; J gene: TRBJ2-1; CDR3 DNA: TGTGCCAGCAGCGAGGACACAACTAGCGGGAGAGACAATGAGCAGTTCTTC; CDR3 protein: CASSEDTTSGRDNEQFF
clone size: .; D gene: TRBD1; V gene: TRBV19; J gene: TRBJ2-3; CDR3 DNA: TGTGCCAGTAGTACACATAGTGGGACCTTCGGGACAGGGTCTCTTCGGGATACGCAGTATTTT; CDR3 protein: CASSTHSGTFGTGSLRDTQYF
clone size: once; D gene: TRBD1; V gene: TRBV6-6; J gene: TRBJ2-3; CDR3 DNA: TGTGCCAGCAGTGGACAGGGGTCGCAAGATACGCAGTATTTT; CDR3 protein: CASSGQGSQDTQYF
clone size: .; D gene: .; V gene: TRBV4-1; J gene: TRBJ2-3; CDR3 DNA: TGCGCCAGCAGCCAAAACGGGTTAGCCGCAGATACGCAGTATTTT; CDR3 protein: CASSQNGLAADTQYF
clone size: .; D gene: .; V gene: TRBV6-7; J gene: TRBJ2-1; CDR3 DNA: TGTGCCAGCACGCGGCCAACCGGGACCTACAATGAGCAGTTCTTC; CDR3 protein: CASTRPTGTYNEQFF
clone size: .; D gene: .; V gene: TRBV29-1; J gene: TRBJ2-7; CDR3 DNA: TGCAGCGTTGAGGTTGGAGCGGGCTTGTACGAGCAGTACTTC; CDR3 protein: CSVEVGAGLYEQYF
clone size: .; D gene: .; V gene: TRBV11-2; J gene: TRBJ2-2; CDR3 DNA: TGTGCCAGCAGCTTAGTGGTCGGGACCGGGGAGCTGTTTTTT; CDR3 protein: CASSLVVGTGELFF
clone size: .; D gene: TRBD2; V gene: TRBV4-2; J gene: TRBJ2-7; CDR3 DNA: TGTGCCAGCAGCCCACTAGCGGGAGTAGACTACGAGCAGTACTTC; CDR3 protein: CASSPLAGVDYEQYF
clone size: .; D gene: TRBD2; V gene: TRBV2; J gene: TRBJ2-7; CDR3 DNA: TGTGCCACCAAGGGTCGGGAGGACTACGAGCAGTACTTC; CDR3 protein: CATKGREDYEQYF
clone size: .; D gene: TRBD1; V gene: TRBV19; J gene: TRBJ1-2; CDR3 DNA: TGTGCCAGTACCCACTTACCGGGACAGGGATCGTATGGCTACACCTTC; CDR3 protein: CASTHLPGQGSYGYTF
clone size: .; D gene: TRBD1; V gene: TRBV7-6; J gene: TRBJ2-5; CDR3 DNA: TGTGCCAGCAGCTTTGGACAGGGGGGGAAGACCCAGTACTTC; CDR3 protein: CASSFGQGGKTQYF
clone size: .; D gene: .; V gene: TRBV7-6; J gene: TRBJ2-7; CDR3 DNA: TGTGCCAGCAGCTTAGCTAGCTCCTGCGAGCAGTACTTC; CDR3 protein: CASSLASSCEQYF
clone size: .; D gene: TRBD1; V gene: TRBV28; J gene: TRBJ1-2; CDR3 DNA: TGTGCCAGCAGTTCCCTGGACAGGCCCCGCTCGTATGGCTACACCTTC; CDR3 protein: CASSSLDRPRSYGYTF
clone size: .; D gene: TRBD2; V gene: TRBV5-1; J gene: TRBJ2-2; CDR3 DNA: TGCGCCAGCAGCCTCCCTAGCGGGTTGAACACCGGGGAGCTGTTTTTT; CDR3 protein: CASSLPSGLNTGELFF
clone size: .; D gene: TRBD2; V gene: TRBV28; J gene: TRBJ2-1; CDR3 DNA: TGTGCCAGCAGTTTTGGGGGAGCGGGATCTCATGAGCAGTTCTTC; CDR3 protein: CASSFGGAGSHEQFF
clone size: .; D gene: .; V gene: TRBV14; J gene: TRBJ1-6; CDR3 DNA: TGTGCCAGCAGCCATTTGACAGGTTCACCCCTCCACTTT; CDR3 protein: CASSHLTGSPLHF
clone size: .; D gene: TRBD1; V gene: TRBV7-7; J gene: TRBJ2-2; CDR3 DNA: TGTGCCAGTTCTACCGGGACAGCCTACACCGGGGAGCTGTTTTTT; CDR3 protein: CASSTGTAYTGELFF
clone size: .; D gene: .; V gene: TRBV5-6; J gene: TRBJ1-1; CDR3 DNA: TGTGCCAGCAGCCTGATTACCGCGGGGAACACTGAAGCTTTCTTT; CDR3 protein: CASSLITAGNTEAFF
clone size: .; D gene: TRBD1; V gene: TRBV4-1; J gene: TRBJ2-1; CDR3 DNA: TGCGCCAGCATCTCCGGGACAGGGTCCTACAATGAGCAGTTCTTC; CDR3 protein: CASISGTGSYNEQFF
clone size: .; D gene: .; V gene: TRBV6-5; J gene: TRBJ2-1; CDR3 DNA: TGTGCCAGCAGTTCTAGCAGGGGCCGAAGGGGGCAGTTCTTC; CDR3 protein: CASSSSRGRRGQFF
clone size: .; D gene: .; V gene: TRBV5-6; J gene: TRBJ2-7; CDR3 DNA: TGTGCCAGCAGCTTCGCGGTCGAGCAGTACTTC; CDR3 protein: CASSFAVEQYF
clone size: .; D gene: TRBD2; V gene: TRBV7-9; J gene: TRBJ2-1; CDR3 DNA: TGTGCCAGCAGCTTAGCGTTAAGCGGGACGAGCTCCTACAATGAGCAGTTCTTC; CDR3 protein: CASSLALSGTSSYNEQFF
clone size: .; D gene: .; V gene: TRBV19; J gene: TRBJ2-7; CDR3 DNA: TGTGCCAGTAGTATAGATCAGCAGGGTCGGGAGCAGTACTTC; CDR3 protein: CASSIDQQGREQYF
clone size: .; D gene: TRBD2; V gene: TRBV7-9; J gene: TRBJ2-1; CDR3 DNA: TGTGCCAGCAGCTTAGAGGTAGCGGGGCGCTCCTACAATGAGCAGTTCTTC; CDR3 protein: CASSLEVAGRSYNEQFF
clone size: few; D gene: .; V gene: TRBV6-5; J gene: TRBJ1-1; CDR3 DNA: TGTGCCAGCAGCTACAGGCGGGACACTGAAGCTTTCTTT; CDR3 protein: CASSYRRDTEAFF
clone size: once; D gene: .; V gene: TRBV10-3; J gene: TRBJ1-2; CDR3 DNA: TGTGCCATCAAAGGCACAGGGTGGTATGGCTACACCTTC; CDR3 protein: CAIKGTGWYGYTF
clone size: .; D gene: .; V gene: TRBV7-8; J gene: TRBJ1-4; CDR3 DNA: TGTGCCAGCAGCACGCGATACCTCGGGTCACTGAATGAAAAACTGTTTTTT; CDR3 protein: CASSTRYLGSLNEKLFF
clone size: .; D gene: TRBD2; V gene: TRBV7-3; J gene: TRBJ2-1; CDR3 DNA: TGTGCCAGCAGCAAGTTTAGCGGGATGGGCAATGAGCAGTTCTTC; CDR3 protein: CASSKFSGMGNEQFF
clone size: few; D gene: .; V gene: TRBV10-3; J gene: TRBJ2-1; CDR3 DNA: TGTGCCATCAGTGAAACGATAGAATTATCCAATGAGCAGTTCTTC; CDR3 protein: CAISETIELSNEQFF
clone size: .; D gene: .; V gene: TRBV7-8; J gene: TRBJ2-3; CDR3 DNA: TGTGCCAGCAGCCCGCGCCATAGGGGTAACACAGATACGCAGTATTTT; CDR3 protein: CASSPRHRGNTDTQYF
clone size: .; D gene: .; V gene: TRBV2; J gene: TRBJ2-6; CDR3 DNA: TGTGCCAGCAGTGGATTAGACTCTGGGGCCAACGTCCTGACTTTC; CDR3 protein: CASSGLDSGANVLTF
clone size: .; D gene: .; V gene: TRBV30; J gene: TRBJ1-1; CDR3 DNA: TGTGCCTGGAGTGGGCTTTTGGACACTGAAGCTTTCTTT; CDR3 protein: CAWSGLLDTEAFF
clone size: .; D gene: .; V gene: TRBV7-9; J gene: TRBJ2-7; CDR3 DNA: TGTTCCAGCAGCTTAGAAGGAGGACCTACCTACGAGCAGTACTTC; CDR3 protein: CSSSLEGGPTYEQYF
clone size: .; D gene: .; V gene: TRBV28; J gene: TRBJ1-5; CDR3 DNA: TGTGCCAGCAACCTAGGAGACAGGAAATATAGCAATCAGCCCCAGCATTTT; CDR3 protein: CASNLGDRKYSNQPQHF
clone size: .; D gene: .; V gene: TRBV5-5; J gene: TRBJ1-1; CDR3 DNA: TGTGCCAGCAGCCCTACGCAGGGGCACACTGAAGCTTTCTTT; CDR3 protein: CASSPTQGHTEAFF
clone size: .; D gene: .; V gene: TRBV27; J gene: TRBJ2-6; CDR3 DNA: TGTGCCAGCAGTTTACAGGGTAGGCGCTACTCTGGGGCCAACGTCCTGACTTTC; CDR3 protein: CASSLQGRRYSGANVLTF
clone size: .; D gene: .; V gene: TRBV27; J gene: TRBJ1-2; CDR3 DNA: TGTGCCAGCAGTCCCACCAGGAACACTAACTATGGCTACACCTTC; CDR3 protein: CASSPTRNTNYGYTF
clone size: .; D gene: TRBD2; V gene: TRBV27; J gene: TRBJ2-1; CDR3 DNA: TGTGCCAGCCGTACTAGCGGTAGCTCCTACAATGAGCAGTTCTTC; CDR3 protein: CASRTSGSSYNEQFF